Given below is one T cell receptor (beta chain) in context. CDR1 and CDR2 from the germline V gene are DFQATT and SNEGSKA (reference sequence). Trimming removed 3 bases at V and 5 bases at J, with 8 bases between. This CDR3 region has 11 residues. These data originate in a study of OX40 agonist ivuxolimab in advanced cancers. Measured with immunoSEQ multiplex PCR; TCRdb has only the in-frame clones, and not every one. Here the sample spans 30,000 to 45,000 clones, more than 75% being singletons. The rearrangement uses TRBV20-1 and TRBJ2-7; D possibly corresponds to TRBD2 (6 bases). The source is an adult with an advanced solid tumor such as melanoma, head and neck, liver or kidney cancer. The sequenced sample was CD4+ or CD8+ T cells sorted from blood, obtained in a trial of the OX40 agonist ivuxolimab. This CDR3 reads CSASRGNEQYF. The DNA of the CDR3 is TGCAGTGCTAGTCGGGGGAACGAGCAGTACTTC.